A selection of T cell receptor beta chains follows, all from one sample in a study of T cell responses to AZD1222 COVID-19 vaccine. The protocol was immunoSEQ multiplex PCR, while the TCRdb copy is restricted to in-frame clones and leaves out a portion. This table holds more than 110,000 clones, about 90% found once. Specimen: peripheral blood, collected on day 0 of AZD1222 vaccination. The receptor source for this set is an adult in good health. CDR3s include the opening cysteine and the closing phenylalanine or tryptophan. The order of the fields is CDR3 protein, V gene.

CASSAHEPRNSPLHF,TRBV7-2
CASSLPGLARDTQYF,TRBV27
CASSFGGQETQYF,TRBV7-3
CASSEIRGRSGGNQPQHF,TRBV6-1
CASAKQGTNTEAFF,TRBV28
CASSTTTGLSSFSYNEQFF,TRBV7-9
CASSFFKGDYGYTF,TRBV7-9
CAISDSGGPTGELFF,TRBV10-3
CASSLDGEAEGF,TRBV7-8
CASSLNPLAGETQYF,TRBV7-6
CASSPSLSGRASEQYF,TRBV18
CASSATGGADEAFF,TRBV7-2
CASRTTGKEAFF,TRBV6-5
CASSIGPGGGRGPDTQYF,TRBV19
CASSWTSRNYEQYF,TRBV27
CASISPQAPRGYTF,TRBV28
CASSLGRNEQFF,TRBV7-2
CASSQGAVGELFF,TRBV7-3
CASSLGGEAFF,TRBV3-1/TRBV3-2
CASSEMGTGSYNEQFF,TRBV25-1
CASSQGFSGGYEQYF,TRBV4-3
CASRRDSSYEQYF,TRBV27
CSVGSGPNTEAFF,TRBV29-1
CASSMVGLNTEAFF,TRBV19
CAWSGQGVREQFF,TRBV30
CAWSLKGANGYTF,TRBV30
CASSKSGNEQYF,TRBV7-2
CASSFQLAGGNEQFF,TRBV7-2
CASSLAPGAENTEAFF,TRBV7-6
CASSDFSHYGYTF,TRBV25-1
CSVEEWGLLYGYTF,TRBV29-1
CASSRILQGEANEQFF,TRBV5-5
CASSFRLAGEDTQYF,TRBV13
CASSQGRYQETQYF,TRBV3-1/TRBV3-2
CSVESVYGYTF,TRBV29-1
CASSLDAGAGANVLTF,TRBV11-1
CARSLVPGGNTEAFF,TRBV5-3
CAWSEGTSGGTDTQYF,TRBV30
CASSRDRGTEAFF,TRBV11-2
CASTMTATGEQFF,TRBV12-3/TRBV12-4
CASTRGGQGNEQYF,TRBV28
CASSLDPPRSYNEQFF,TRBV5-4
CASSFSSYEQYF,TRBV27
CASSSPGTSGRDTQYF,TRBV13
CASKVEIMRGELFF,TRBV4-1
CASSPGGPTRDTQYF,TRBV18
CASSGIQWDEQYF,TRBV7-2
CSASPGTGVIEQYF,TRBV20-1
CASSSGSYNEQFF,TRBV11-3
CASSEVEGRGRMVAEAFF,TRBV6-1
CASSLPGHLLNTEAFF,TRBV14
CASSQDVTGISYEQYF,TRBV4-3
CASSPNPSTEAFF,TRBV18
CASSQRYEQFF,TRBV7-2
CASRRTGTVNEQFF,TRBV6-5
CASSIHPGGSYEQYF,TRBV7-3
CASSLREVSGANVLTF,TRBV5-1
CATSEGVSTGELFF,TRBV24-1
CASSLVLSSGSYEQYF,TRBV11-2
CAWSVLVGMRTGELFF,TRBV30